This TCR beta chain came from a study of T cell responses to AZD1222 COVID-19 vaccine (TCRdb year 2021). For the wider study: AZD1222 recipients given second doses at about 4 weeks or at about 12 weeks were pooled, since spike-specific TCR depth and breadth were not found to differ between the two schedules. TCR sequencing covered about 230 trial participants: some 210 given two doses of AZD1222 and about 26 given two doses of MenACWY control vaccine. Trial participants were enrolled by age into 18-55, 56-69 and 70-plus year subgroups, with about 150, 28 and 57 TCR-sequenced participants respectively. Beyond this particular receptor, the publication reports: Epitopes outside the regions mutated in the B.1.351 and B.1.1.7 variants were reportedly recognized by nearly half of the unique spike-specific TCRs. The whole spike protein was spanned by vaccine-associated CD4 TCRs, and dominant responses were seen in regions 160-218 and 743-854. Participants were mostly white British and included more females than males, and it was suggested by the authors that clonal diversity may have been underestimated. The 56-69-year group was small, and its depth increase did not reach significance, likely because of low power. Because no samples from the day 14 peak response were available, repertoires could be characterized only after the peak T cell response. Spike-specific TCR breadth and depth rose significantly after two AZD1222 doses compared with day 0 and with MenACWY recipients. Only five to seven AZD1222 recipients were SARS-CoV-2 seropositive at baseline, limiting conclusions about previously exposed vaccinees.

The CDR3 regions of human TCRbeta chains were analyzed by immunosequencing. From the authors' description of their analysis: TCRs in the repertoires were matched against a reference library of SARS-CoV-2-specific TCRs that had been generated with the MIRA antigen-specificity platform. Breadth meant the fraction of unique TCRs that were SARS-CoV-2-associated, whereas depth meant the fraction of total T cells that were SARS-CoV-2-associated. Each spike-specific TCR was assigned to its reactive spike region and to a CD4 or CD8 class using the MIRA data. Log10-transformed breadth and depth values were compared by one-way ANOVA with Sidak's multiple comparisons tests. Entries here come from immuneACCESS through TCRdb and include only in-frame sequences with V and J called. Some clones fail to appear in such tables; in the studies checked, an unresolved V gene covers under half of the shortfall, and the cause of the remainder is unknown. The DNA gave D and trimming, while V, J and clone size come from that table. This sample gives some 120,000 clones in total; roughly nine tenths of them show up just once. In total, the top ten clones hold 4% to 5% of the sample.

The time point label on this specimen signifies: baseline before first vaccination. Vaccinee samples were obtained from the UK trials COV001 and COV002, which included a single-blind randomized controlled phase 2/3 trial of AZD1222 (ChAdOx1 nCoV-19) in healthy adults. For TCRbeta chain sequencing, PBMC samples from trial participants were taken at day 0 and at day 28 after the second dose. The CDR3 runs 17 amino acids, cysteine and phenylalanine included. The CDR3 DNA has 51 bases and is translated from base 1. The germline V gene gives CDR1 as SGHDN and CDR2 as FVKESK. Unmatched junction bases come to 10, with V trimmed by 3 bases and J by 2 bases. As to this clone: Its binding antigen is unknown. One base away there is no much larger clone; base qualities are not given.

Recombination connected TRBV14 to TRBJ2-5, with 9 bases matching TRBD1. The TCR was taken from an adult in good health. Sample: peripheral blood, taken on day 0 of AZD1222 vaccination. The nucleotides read TGTGCCAGCAGCCACCGGCCTCCGGGACAGGGTCAAGAGACCCAGTACTTC. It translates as CASSHRPPGQGQETQYF.